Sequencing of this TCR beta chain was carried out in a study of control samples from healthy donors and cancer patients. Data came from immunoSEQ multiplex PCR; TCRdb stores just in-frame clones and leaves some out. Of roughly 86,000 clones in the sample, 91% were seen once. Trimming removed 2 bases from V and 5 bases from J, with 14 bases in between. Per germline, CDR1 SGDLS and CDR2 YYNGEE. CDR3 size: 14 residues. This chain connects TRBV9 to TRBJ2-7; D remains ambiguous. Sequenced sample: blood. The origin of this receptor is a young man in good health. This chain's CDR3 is CASSVASRPNEQYF. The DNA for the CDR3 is TGTGCCAGCAGCGTTGCCTCTCGGCCAAACGAGCAGTACTTC.